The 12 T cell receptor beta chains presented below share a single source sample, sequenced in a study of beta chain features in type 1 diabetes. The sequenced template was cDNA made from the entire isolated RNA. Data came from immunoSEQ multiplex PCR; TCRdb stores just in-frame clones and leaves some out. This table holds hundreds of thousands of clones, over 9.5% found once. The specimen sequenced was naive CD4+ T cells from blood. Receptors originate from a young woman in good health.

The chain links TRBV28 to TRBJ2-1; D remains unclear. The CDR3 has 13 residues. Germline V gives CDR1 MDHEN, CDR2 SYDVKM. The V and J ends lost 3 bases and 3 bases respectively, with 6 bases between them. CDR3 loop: CASSLGSYNEQFF. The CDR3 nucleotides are TGTGCCAGCAGTTTGGGCAGCTACAATGAGCAGTTCTTC.

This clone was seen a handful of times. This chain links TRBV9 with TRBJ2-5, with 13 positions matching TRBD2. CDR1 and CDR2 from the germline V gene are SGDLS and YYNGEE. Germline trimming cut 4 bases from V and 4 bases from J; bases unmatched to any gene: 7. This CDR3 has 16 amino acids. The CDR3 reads CASSQPGLAGRETQYF. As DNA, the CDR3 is TGTGCCAGCAGCCAACCGGGACTAGCGGGACGAGAGACCCAGTACTTC.

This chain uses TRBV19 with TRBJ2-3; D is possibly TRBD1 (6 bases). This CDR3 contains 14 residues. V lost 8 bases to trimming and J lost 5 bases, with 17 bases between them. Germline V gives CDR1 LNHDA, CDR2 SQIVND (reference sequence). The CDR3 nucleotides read TGTGCCAGTCAACCCTGGACAGAGGGAGATACGCAGTATTTT. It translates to CASQPWTEGDTQYF.

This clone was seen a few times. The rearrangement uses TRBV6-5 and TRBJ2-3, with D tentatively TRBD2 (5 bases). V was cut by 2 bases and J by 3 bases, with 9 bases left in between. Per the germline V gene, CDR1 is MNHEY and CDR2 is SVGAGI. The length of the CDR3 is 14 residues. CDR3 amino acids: CASSYERRTDTQYF. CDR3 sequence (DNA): TGTGCCAGCAGTTACGAGCGGAGGACAGATACGCAGTATTTT.

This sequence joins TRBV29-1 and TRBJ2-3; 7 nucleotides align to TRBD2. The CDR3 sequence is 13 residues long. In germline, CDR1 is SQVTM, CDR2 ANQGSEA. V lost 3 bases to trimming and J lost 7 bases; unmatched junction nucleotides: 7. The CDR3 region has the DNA TGCAGCGTTGACGCGGGAGCCCCGAATACGCAGTATTTT. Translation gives CSVDAGAPNTQYF.

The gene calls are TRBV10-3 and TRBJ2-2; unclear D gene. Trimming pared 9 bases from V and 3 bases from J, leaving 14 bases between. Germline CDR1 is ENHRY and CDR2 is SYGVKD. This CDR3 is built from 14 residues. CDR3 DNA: TGTGCCATGGCCCTGGGTTTGGACACCGGGGAGCTGTTTTTT. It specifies CAMALGLDTGELFF.

DNA for the CDR3: TGTGCCAGCAGTAGGGGACACTCTTTGGAGACCCAGTACTTC. This sequence encodes CASSRGHSLETQYF. This chain joins TRBV27 and TRBJ2-5, with a tentative D call TRBD1 (6 bases). The CDR3 consists of 14 residues. CDR1 MNHEY and CDR2 SMNVEV come from the germline V gene (reference sequence). Trimming took off 5 bases at V and 5 bases at J, with 15 bases between the two ends.

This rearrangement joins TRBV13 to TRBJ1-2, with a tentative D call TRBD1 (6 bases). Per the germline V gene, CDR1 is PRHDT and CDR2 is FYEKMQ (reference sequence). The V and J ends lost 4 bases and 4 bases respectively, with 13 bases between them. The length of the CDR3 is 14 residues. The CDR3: CASSSYDRIYGYTF. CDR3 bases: TGTGCCAGCAGCTCCTACGACAGGATCTATGGCTACACCTTC.

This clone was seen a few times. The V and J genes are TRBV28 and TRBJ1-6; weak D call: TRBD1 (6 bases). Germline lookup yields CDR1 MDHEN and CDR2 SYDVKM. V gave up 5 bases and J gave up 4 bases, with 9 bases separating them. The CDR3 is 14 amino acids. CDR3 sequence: CASSATGYNSPLHF. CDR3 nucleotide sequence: TGTGCCAGCAGTGCGACAGGATATAATTCACCCCTCCACTTT.

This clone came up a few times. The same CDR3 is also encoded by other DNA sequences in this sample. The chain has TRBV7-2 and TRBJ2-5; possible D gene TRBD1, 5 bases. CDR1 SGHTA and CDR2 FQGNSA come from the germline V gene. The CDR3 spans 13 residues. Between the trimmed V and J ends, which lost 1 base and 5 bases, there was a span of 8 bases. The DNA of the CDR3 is TGTGCCAGCAGCTTAGACAGGCGGGAGACCCAGTACTTC. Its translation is CASSLDRRETQYF. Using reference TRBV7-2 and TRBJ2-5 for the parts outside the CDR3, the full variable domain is GAGVSQSPSNKVTEKGKDVELRCDPISGHTALYWYRQSLGQGLEFLIYFQGNSAPDKSGLPSDRFSAERTGGSVSTLTIQRTQQEDSAVYLCASSLDRRETQYFGPGTRLLVL.

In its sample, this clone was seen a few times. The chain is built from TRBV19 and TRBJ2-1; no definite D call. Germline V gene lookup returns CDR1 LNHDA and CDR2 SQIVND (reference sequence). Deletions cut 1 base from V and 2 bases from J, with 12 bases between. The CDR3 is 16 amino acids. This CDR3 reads CASSIVARPPYNEQFF. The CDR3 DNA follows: TGTGCCAGTAGTATAGTAGCAAGACCCCCCTACAATGAGCAGTTCTTC.

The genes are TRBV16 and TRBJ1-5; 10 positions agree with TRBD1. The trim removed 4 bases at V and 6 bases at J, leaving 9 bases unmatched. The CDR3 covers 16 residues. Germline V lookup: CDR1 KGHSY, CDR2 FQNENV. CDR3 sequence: CASSPLGTGEGQPQHF. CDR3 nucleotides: TGTGCCAGCAGCCCCCTCGGGACAGGGGAAGGTCAGCCCCAGCATTTT. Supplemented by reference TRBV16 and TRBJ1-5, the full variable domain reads GEEVAQTPKHLVRGEGQKAKLYCAPIKGHSYVFWYQQVLKNEFKFLISFQNENVFDETGMPKERFSAKCLPNSPCSLEIQATKLEDSAVYFCASSPLGTGEGQPQHFGDGTRLSIL.